This is a list of T cell receptor beta chains from one sample in a study of Graves' ophthalmopathy and Graves' hyperthyroidism. TCRdb re-called the multiplex PCR reads with MiXCR, one entry per CDR3 protein. The data contain about 48,000 distinct CDR3 sequences, 50% to 65% of them seen just once; the ten biggest clones take up roughly 20%. The sequencing input was peripheral blood. All receptors come from an adult man with Graves' ophthalmopathy. The CDR3 runs from the conserved cysteine through the conserved F or W. The D gene is left open where the match is weak. A row's size may be missing; if present it is once, few, many or a size class.

NA,NA,TRBJ1-4,TRBV12-3/TRBV12-4,CASSFLGNEKLFF,TGTGCCAGCAGTTTTTTGGGTAATGAGAAACTGTTTTTT
many,TRBD2,TRBJ2-4,TRBV19,CASSIAAGESAKNIQYF,TGTGCCAGTAGTATAGCTGCGGGAGAGTCAGCCAAAAACATTCAGTACTTC
NA,TRBD1,TRBJ1-3,TRBV2,CASRGTGGGNPIYF,TGTGCCAGCAGGGGAACAGGGGGCGGTAATCCCATATATTTT
few,NA,TRBJ1-1,TRBV10-3,CAIRGDTEAFF,TGTGCCATCCGGGGGGACACTGAAGCTTTCTTT
NA,NA,TRBJ1-1,TRBV2,CASSPGRSNTEASF,TGTGCCAGCAGCCCGGGTCGTTCGAACACTGAAGCTTCCTTT
NA,TRBD2,TRBJ2-5,TRBV20-1,CSARWGLAGGQETQYF,TGCAGTGCTAGATGGGGACTAGCGGGAGGCCAAGAGACCCAGTACTTC
NA,NA,TRBJ1-6,TRBV6-1,CASSERTSSPLLF,TGTGCCAGCAGTGAAAGGACGAGTTCACCCCTCCTCTTT
NA,NA,TRBJ2-5,TRBV9,CAGSVGTGKETQYF,TGTGCCGGCAGTGTTGGGACCGGGAAAGAGACCCAGTACTTC
NA,NA,TRBJ2-5,TRBV7-3,CASSLRRQEAQYF,TGTGCCAGCAGCTTAAGGCGTCAGGAGGCCCAGTACTTC
many,NA,TRBJ2-3,TRBV3-1,CASSQVTGHTQYF,TGTGCCAGCAGCCAAGTCACAGGGCATACGCAGTATTTT
many,NA,TRBJ2-3,TRBV5-1,CASSLEDPSRNTQYF,TGCGCCAGCAGCTTGGAAGACCCCAGCAGGAATACGCAGTATTTT
many,NA,TRBJ2-7,TRBV20-1,CSARPGTPNSYEQYF,TGCAGTGCTAGGCCCGGGACACCAAACTCCTACGAGCAGTACTTC
many,NA,TRBJ2-1,TRBV5-5,CASSHAFNEQFF,TGTGCCAGCAGCCACGCCTTTAATGAGCAGTTCTTC
many,NA,TRBJ1-2,TRBV6-5,CASSYTFARGGYTF,TGTGCCAGCAGTTACACATTCGCGAGGGGGGGCTACACCTTC
many,TRBD2,TRBJ2-7,TRBV12-3/TRBV12-4,CASGRLAGVGEQYF,TGTGCCAGCGGTAGACTAGCGGGAGTAGGTGAGCAGTACTTC
medium-sized,NA,TRBJ1-1,TRBV10-3,CAISDSNTEAFF,TGTGCCATCAGTGATTCCAACACTGAAGCTTTCTTT
NA,TRBD2,TRBJ2-1,TRBV24-1,CATSDPGLAGNNEQFF,TGTGCCACCAGTGATCCCGGGCTAGCGGGGAACAATGAGCAGTTCTTC
NA,NA,TRBJ1-5,TRBV10-3,CAISENLGDSKEKLFFGSGTQHF,NA
NA,NA,TRBJ1-5,TRBV5-1,CASSLGIVGGSNQPQHF,TGCGCCAGCAGCTTGGGAATAGTCGGGGGAAGCAATCAGCCCCAGCATTTT
once,NA,TRBJ2-5,TRBV20-1,CSAKEGRKYNETQYF,TGCAGTGCTAAGGAGGGACGGAAATACAATGAGACCCAGTACTTC
NA,TRBD1,TRBJ2-7,TRBV6-1,CASSVLTGESYEQYF,TGTGCCAGCAGTGTTTTGACAGGGGAATCCTACGAGCAGTACTTC
medium-sized,NA,TRBJ1-6,TRBV19,CASLPTLDSYNSPLHF,TGTGCCAGCCTCCCCACCCTCGACAGCTATAATTCACCCCTCCACTTT
NA,TRBD1,TRBJ1-1,TRBV9,CASSVRLNRGLGTEAFF,TGTGCCAGCAGCGTAAGACTGAACAGGGGGCTGGGCACTGAAGCTTTCTTT
NA,NA,TRBJ2-7,TRBV2,CASRDNFPYEQYF,TGTGCCAGCAGGGACAATTTTCCCTACGAGCAGTACTTC
NA,NA,TRBJ2-7,TRBV2,CASSLQGSGSYEQYF,TGTGCCAGCAGTCTCCAGGGAAGCGGCTCCTACGAGCAGTACTTC
many,TRBD2,TRBJ2-5,TRBV20-1,CSASGSFLSAGGPFPETQYF,TGCAGTGCTAGTGGCTCGTTCCTATCAGCGGGGGGGCCCTTCCCAGAGACCCAGTACTTC
many,NA,TRBJ1-2,TRBV3-1,CASSRGDGDYGYTF,TGTGCCAGCAGCCGAGGGGACGGAGACTATGGCTACACCTTC
NA,TRBD1,TRBJ2-6,TRBV2,CASVRDRALSGANVLTF,TGTGCCAGCGTTCGGGACAGGGCCCTCTCTGGGGCCAACGTCCTGACTTTC
many,NA,TRBJ2-2,TRBV9,CAGFHPTGELFF,TGTGCCGGTTTTCATCCCACTGGGGAGCTGTTTTTT
many,NA,TRBJ2-7,TRBV11-2,CAGGTLSSYEQYF,TGTGCCGGGGGGACATTGAGCTCCTACGAGCAGTACTTC
medium-sized,TRBD1,TRBJ2-1,TRBV10-3,CAIRGTGANEGEQFF,TGTGCCATCCGAGGGACAGGGGCTAATGAAGGTGAGCAGTTCTTC
many,NA,TRBJ2-6,TRBV3-1,CASSGGANVLTF,TGTGCCAGCAGCGGGGGGGCCAACGTCCTGACTTTC
many,NA,TRBJ2-3,TRBV20-1,CSALRDGSTDTQYF,TGCAGTGCTCTCCGGGACGGTAGCACAGATACGCAGTATTTT
NA,TRBD1,TRBJ1-2,TRBV9,CASSRQQGSYGYTF,TGTGCCAGCAGCCGACAACAGGGGAGCTATGGCTACACCTTC
many,TRBD1,TRBJ2-7,TRBV20-1,CSAPLPGQGSYEQYF,TGCAGTGCGCCCCTCCCGGGACAGGGATCCTACGAGCAGTACTTC
NA,NA,TRBJ2-7,TRBV20-1,CSASPDTGEYEQYF,TGCAGTGCTAGTCCGGACACGGGAGAATACGAGCAGTACTTC
many,TRBD1,TRBJ1-2,TRBV5-1,CASRSETGVHYGYTF,TGCGCCAGCAGGTCTGAGACAGGGGTTCATTATGGCTACACCTTC
NA,NA,TRBJ2-1,TRBV15,CATGRSFEGYNEQFF,TGTGCCACCGGTCGCTCCTTCGAGGGCTACAATGAGCAGTTCTTC
NA,NA,TRBJ2-3,TRBV10-3,CAISEATDTRYF,TGTGCCATCAGTGAGGCCACTGATACGCGGTATTTT
many,TRBD2,TRBJ2-3,TRBV20-1,CSATAGLASDTQYF,TGCAGTGCTACGGCGGGACTAGCGTCAGATACGCAGTATTTT
NA,TRBD2,TRBJ2-1,TRBV6-5,CAISYAAGTSGRRSSYNEQFF,TGTGCCATCAGTTACGCCGCTGGGACTAGCGGGAGGCGCAGCTCCTACAATGAGCAGTTCTTC
NA,NA,TRBJ2-2,TRBV9,CASTRDTLGELFF,TGTGCCAGCACGAGGGATACCTTGGGGGAGCTGTTTTTT
NA,TRBD1,TRBJ2-5,TRBV25-1,CASSPTGGAETQYF,TGTGCCAGCAGCCCGACAGGGGGGGCGGAGACCCAGTACTTC
NA,NA,TRBJ2-2,TRBV12-3/TRBV12-4,CASRQGPGELFF,TGTGCCAGCAGGCAGGGTCCCGGGGAGCTGTTTTTT
many,NA,TRBJ2-2,TRBV4-2,CASSPLGSKGVNTGELFF,TGTGCCAGCAGCCCCCTGGGGTCGAAGGGGGTAAACACCGGGGAGCTGTTTTTT
few,NA,TRBJ1-3,TRBV28,CASSLQGLHQGNTIYF,TGTGCCAGCAGTTTACAGGGGTTACATCAGGGAAACACCATATATTTT
NA,NA,TRBJ2-1,TRBV9,CASSPPGEQFF,TGTGCCAGCAGCCCCCCCGGTGAGCAGTTCTTC
NA,NA,TRBJ1-2,TRBV25-1,CASSANYGYTF,TGTGCCAGCAGTGCTAACTATGGCTACACCTTC
NA,NA,TRBJ2-1,TRBV6-2/TRBV6-3,CASSHPGDNEQFF,TGTGCCAGCAGTCACCCGGGTGACAATGAGCAGTTCTTC
NA,TRBD2,TRBJ2-3,TRBV7-6,CASSLVTSGGASDTQYF,TGTGCCAGCAGCTTAGTGACTAGCGGGGGGGCCTCAGATACGCAGTATTTT
many,NA,TRBJ1-5,TRBV12-3/TRBV12-4,CVSSLSLSGDQPQHF,TGTGTCAGCAGTTTAAGTTTATCAGGGGATCAGCCCCAGCATTTT
many,NA,TRBJ1-1,TRBV4-1,CASSQDRRTFF,TGCGCCAGCAGCCAAGACAGGAGGACTTTCTTT
NA,NA,TRBJ1-1,TRBV5-1,CASGRLGGERTEAFF,TGCGCCAGCGGACGACTGGGGGGGGAGAGAACTGAAGCTTTCTTT
many,NA,TRBJ2-3,TRBV11-3,CASSLGESTDTQYF,TGTGCCAGCAGCTTAGGAGAGTCCACAGATACGCAGTATTTT
NA,TRBD2,TRBJ2-2,TRBV20-1,CSARGHTSGGTGELFF,TGCAGTGCTAGAGGTCATACTAGCGGGGGAACCGGGGAGCTGTTTTTT
NA,NA,TRBJ1-4,TRBV20-1,CSARNRVDEKLFF,TGCAGTGCTAGGAACAGGGTAGACGAAAAACTGTTTTTT
many,TRBD2,TRBJ2-7,TRBV19,CASSMGLAVYEQYF,TGTGCCAGTAGTATGGGACTAGCGGTCTACGAGCAGTACTTC
NA,TRBD1,TRBJ2-7,TRBV10-3,CAISDSSGTGVIGQYF,TGTGCCATCAGTGACTCCTCCGGGACAGGGGTAATAGGGCAGTACTTC